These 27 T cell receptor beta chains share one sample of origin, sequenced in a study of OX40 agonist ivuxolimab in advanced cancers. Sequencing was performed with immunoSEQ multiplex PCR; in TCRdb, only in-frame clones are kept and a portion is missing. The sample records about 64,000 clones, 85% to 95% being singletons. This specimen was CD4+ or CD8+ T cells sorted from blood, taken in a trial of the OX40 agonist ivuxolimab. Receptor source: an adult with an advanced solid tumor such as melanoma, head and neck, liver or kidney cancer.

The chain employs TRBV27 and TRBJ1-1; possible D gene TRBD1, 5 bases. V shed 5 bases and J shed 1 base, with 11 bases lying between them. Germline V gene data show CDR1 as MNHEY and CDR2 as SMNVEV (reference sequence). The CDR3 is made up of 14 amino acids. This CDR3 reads CASSPWGANTEAFF. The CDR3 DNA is TGTGCCAGCAGTCCCTGGGGCGCGAACACTGAAGCTTTCTTT.

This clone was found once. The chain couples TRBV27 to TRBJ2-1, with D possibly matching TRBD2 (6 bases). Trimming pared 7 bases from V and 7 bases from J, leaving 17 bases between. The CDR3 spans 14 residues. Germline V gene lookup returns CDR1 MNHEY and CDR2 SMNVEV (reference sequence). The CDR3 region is CASTGLPSYNEQFF. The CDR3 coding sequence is TGTGCCAGCACGGGACTCCCCTCTTATAATGAGCAGTTCTTC.

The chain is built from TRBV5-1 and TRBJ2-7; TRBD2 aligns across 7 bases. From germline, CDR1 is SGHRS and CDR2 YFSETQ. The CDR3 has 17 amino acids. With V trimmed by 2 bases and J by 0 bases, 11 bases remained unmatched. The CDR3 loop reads CASSFGREPLYSYEQYF. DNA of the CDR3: TGCGCCAGCAGCTTCGGGCGGGAGCCTTTATACTCCTACGAGCAGTACTTC. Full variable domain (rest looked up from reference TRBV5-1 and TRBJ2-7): KAGVTQTPRYLIKTRGQQVTLSCSPISGHRSVSWYQQTPGQGLQFLFEYFSETQRNKGNFPGRFSGRQFSNSRSEMNVSTLELGDSALYLCASSFGREPLYSYEQYFGPGTRLTVT.

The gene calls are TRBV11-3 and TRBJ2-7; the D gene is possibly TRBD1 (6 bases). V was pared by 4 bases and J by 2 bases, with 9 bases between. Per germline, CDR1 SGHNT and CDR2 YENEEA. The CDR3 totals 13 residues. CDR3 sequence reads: CASSSGQTYEQYF. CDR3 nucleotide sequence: TGTGCCAGCAGCTCCGGACAGACCTACGAGCAGTACTTC. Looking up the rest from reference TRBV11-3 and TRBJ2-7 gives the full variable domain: EAGVVQSPRYKIIEKKQPVAFWCNPISGHNTLYWYLQNLGQGPELLIRYENEEAVDDSQLPKDRFSAERLKGVDSTLKIQPAELGDSAVYLCASSSGQTYEQYFGPGTRLTVT.

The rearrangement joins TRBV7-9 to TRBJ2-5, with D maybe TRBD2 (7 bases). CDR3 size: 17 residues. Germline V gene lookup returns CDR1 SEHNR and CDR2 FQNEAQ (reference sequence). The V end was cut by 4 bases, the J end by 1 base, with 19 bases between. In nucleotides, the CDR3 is TGTGCCAGCAGCTCTAGAAGGGGGAGGGCCGCCCAAGAGACCCAGTACTTC. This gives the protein CASSSRRGRAAQETQYF.

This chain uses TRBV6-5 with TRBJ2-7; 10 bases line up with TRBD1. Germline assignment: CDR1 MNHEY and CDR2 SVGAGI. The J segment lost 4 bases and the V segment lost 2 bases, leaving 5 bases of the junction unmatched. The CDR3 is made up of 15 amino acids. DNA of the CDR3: TGTGCCAGCAGTTACGGGACAGGGGTTGTGTACGAGCAGTACTTC. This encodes CASSYGTGVVYEQYF.

As DNA, the CDR3 is TGCGCCAGCAGCCAAGAGACTAGCGGGAGTTCCACCGGGGAGCTGTTTTTT. Protein product: CASSQETSGSSTGELFF. The chain has TRBV4-3 and TRBJ2-2, with TRBD2 identical over 12 bases. Trimming took 0 bases from V and 4 from J; bases not matched to a gene: 3. From germline, CDR1 is LGHNA and CDR2 YSLEER. The CDR3 spans 17 residues.

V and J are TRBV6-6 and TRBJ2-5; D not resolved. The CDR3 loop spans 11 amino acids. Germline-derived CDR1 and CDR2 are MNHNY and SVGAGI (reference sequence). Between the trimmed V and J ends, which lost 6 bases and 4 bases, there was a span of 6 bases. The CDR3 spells CASSSTETQYF. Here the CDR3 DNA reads TGTGCCAGCAGCTCTACAGAGACCCAGTACTTC.

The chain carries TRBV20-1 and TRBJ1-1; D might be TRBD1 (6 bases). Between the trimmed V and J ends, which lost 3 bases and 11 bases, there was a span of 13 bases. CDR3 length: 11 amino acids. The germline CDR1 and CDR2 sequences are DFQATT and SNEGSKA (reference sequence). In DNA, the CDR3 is TGCAGTGCTAGTGGGGGGGGCGCGGCTTTCTTT. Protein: CSASGGGAAFF.

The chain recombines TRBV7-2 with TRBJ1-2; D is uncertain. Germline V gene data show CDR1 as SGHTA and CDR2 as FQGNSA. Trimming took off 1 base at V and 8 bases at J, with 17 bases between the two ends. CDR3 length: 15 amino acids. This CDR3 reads CASSLGLRGDGGYTF. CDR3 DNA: TGTGCCAGCAGCTTAGGATTACGGGGAGATGGAGGCTACACCTTC.

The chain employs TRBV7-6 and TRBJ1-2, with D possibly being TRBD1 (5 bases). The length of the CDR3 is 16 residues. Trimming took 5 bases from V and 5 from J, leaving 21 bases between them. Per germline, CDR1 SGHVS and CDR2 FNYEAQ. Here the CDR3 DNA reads TGTGCCAGCAGCCTAGGCCCAGGGACGGCAAATTATGGCTACACCTTC. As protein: CASSLGPGTANYGYTF.

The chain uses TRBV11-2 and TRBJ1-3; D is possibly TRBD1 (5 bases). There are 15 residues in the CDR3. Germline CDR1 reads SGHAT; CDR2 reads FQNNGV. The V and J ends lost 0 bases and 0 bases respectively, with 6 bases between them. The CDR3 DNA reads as TGTGCCAGCAGCTTAGACGGGGGCTCTGGAAACACCATATATTTT. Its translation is CASSLDGGSGNTIYF.

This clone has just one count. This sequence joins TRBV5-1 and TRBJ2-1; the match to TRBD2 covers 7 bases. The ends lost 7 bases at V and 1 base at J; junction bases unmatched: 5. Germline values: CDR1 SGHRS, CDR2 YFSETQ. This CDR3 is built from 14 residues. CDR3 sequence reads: CASRASGSYNEQFF. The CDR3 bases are TGCGCCAGCCGTGCTAGCGGTTCCTACAATGAGCAGTTCTTC.

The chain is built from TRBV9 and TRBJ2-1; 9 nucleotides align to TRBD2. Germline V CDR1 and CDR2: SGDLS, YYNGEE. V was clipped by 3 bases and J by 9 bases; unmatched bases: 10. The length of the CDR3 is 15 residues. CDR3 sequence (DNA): TGTGCCAGCAGCGCCGGGACTAGCTCGTTTGGTGAGCAGTTCTTC. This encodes CASSAGTSSFGEQFF.

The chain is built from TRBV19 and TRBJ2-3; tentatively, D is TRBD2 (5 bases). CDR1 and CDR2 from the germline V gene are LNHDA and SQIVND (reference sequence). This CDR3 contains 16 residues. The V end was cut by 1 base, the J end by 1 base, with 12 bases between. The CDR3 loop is CASSIGAEPRTDTQYF. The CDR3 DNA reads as TGTGCCAGTAGTATAGGAGCGGAGCCTCGCACAGATACGCAGTATTTT.

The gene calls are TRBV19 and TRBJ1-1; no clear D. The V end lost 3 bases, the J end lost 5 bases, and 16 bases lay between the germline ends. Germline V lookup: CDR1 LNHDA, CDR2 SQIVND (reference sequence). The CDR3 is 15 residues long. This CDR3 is CASSMDRLVRTEAFF. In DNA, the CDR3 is TGTGCCAGTAGTATGGACCGCCTAGTACGGACTGAAGCTTTCTTT.

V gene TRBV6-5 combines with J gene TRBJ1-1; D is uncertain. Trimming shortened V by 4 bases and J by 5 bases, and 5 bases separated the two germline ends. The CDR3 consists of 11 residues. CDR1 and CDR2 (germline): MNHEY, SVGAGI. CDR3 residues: CASSSLTEAFF. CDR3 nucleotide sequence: TGTGCCAGCAGTTCTTTGACTGAAGCTTTCTTT.

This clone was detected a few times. DNA of the CDR3: TGTGCCATCAAAGAGCGGACAGGCCCGAGCTCCTACGAGCAGTACTTC. It specifies CAIKERTGPSSYEQYF. The rearrangement joins TRBV10-3 to TRBJ2-7; the match to TRBD1 covers 7 bases. This CDR3 region has 16 residues. Germline lookup yields CDR1 ENHRY and CDR2 SYGVKD. V lost 7 bases to trimming and J lost 0 bases; unmatched junction nucleotides: 12.

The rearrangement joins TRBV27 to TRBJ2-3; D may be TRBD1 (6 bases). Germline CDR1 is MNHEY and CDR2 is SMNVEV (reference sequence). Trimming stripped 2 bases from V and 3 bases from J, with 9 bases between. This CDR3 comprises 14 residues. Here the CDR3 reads CASSLGQGTDTQYF. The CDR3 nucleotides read TGTGCCAGCAGTTTAGGGCAGGGGACAGATACGCAGTATTTT.

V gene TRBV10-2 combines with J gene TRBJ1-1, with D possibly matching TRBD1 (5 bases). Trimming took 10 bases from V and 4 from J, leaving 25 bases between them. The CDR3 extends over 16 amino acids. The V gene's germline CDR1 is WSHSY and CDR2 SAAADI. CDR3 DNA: TGCGCCACCCATTTGACTTTTCAGGGCAGCGGCACTGAAGCTTTCTTT. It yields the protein CATHLTFQGSGTEAFF.

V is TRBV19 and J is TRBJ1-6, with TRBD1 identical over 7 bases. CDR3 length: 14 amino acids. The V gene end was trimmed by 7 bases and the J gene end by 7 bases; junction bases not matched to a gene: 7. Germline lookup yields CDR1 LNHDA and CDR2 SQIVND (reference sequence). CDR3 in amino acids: CASNLGTANSPLHF. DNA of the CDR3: TGTGCCAGTAACCTTGGGACAGCCAATTCACCCCTCCACTTT.

The CDR3 nucleotides read TGTGCCAGCAGCTCCTGGACAGCAACTAATGAAAAACTGTTTTTT. This gives the protein CASSSWTATNEKLFF. The V gene is TRBV7-9, the J gene TRBJ1-4, with a weak D call TRBD1 (6 bases). The germline CDR1 and CDR2 sequences are SEHNR and FQNEAQ (reference sequence). This CDR3 contains 15 residues. Trimming left V 4 bases short and J 0 bases short, with 9 bases between. The complete variable domain, with remaining parts taken from reference TRBV7-9 and TRBJ1-4, reads DTGVSQNPRHKITKRGQNVTFRCDPISEHNRLYWYRQTLGQGPEFLTYFQNEAQLEKSRLLSDRFSAERPKGSFSTLEIQRTEQGDSAMYLCASSSWTATNEKLFFGSGTQLSVL.

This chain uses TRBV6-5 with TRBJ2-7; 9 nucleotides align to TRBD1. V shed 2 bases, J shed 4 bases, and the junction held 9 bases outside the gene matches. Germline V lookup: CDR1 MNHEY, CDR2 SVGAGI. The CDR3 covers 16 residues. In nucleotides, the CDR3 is TGTGCCAGCAGTTACGGCGATGGGACAGGGTTGTACGAGCAGTACTTC. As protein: CASSYGDGTGLYEQYF.

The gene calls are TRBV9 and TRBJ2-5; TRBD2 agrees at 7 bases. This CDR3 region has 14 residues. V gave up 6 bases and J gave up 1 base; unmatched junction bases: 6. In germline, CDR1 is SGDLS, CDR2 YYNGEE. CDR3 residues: CASKAGAGQETQYF. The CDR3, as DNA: TGTGCCAGCAAGGCGGGAGCCGGCCAAGAGACCCAGTACTTC.

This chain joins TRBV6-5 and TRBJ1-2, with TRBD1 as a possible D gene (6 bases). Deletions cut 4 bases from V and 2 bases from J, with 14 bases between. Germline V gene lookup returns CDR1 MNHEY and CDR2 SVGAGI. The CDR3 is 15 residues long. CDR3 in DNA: TGTGCCAGCAGTTTCCGGGACACCGCCAACTATGGCTACACCTTC. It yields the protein CASSFRDTANYGYTF.

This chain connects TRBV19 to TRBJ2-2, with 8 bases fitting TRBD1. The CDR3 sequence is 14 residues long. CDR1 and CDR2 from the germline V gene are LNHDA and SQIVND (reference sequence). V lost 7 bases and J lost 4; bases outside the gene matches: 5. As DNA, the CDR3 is TGTGCCAGTAAACCGGGACAGGTCACCGGGGAGCTGTTTTTT. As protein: CASKPGQVTGELFF.

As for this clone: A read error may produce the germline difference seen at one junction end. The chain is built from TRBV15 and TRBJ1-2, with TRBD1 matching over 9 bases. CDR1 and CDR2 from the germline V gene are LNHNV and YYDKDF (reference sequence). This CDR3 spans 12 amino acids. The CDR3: CATSREGTGRLF. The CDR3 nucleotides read TGTGCCACCAGCAGAGAAGGGACAGGGAGACTCTTC.